These T cell receptor beta chains were read from a single sample in a study of T cells in Graves' hyperthyroidism and ophthalmopathy. TCRdb re-derived calls from the multiplex PCR reads in MiXCR, one entry per CDR3 protein. In the table there are a few hundred thousand distinct CDR3 sequences, approximately 15% of which are singletons. The specimen was blood. These receptors originate from a woman aged 40 to 50 with Graves' ophthalmopathy. The CDR3 runs from the conserved cysteine through the conserved F or W. Fields, in order: D gene, J gene, clone size, V gene, CDR3 DNA, CDR3 protein. The D gene is left open where the match is weak. Not every row has a clone size; where given, it reads once, few, many or a size class.

.	TRBJ2-7	few	TRBV9	TGTGCCAGCAGCGTAGGAGGGACTGACTCCTACGAGCAGTACTTC	CASSVGGTDSYEQYF
TRBD2	TRBJ2-5	few	TRBV6-1	TGTGCCAGCAGTGAACAGGCGGGAGGGCGGGGAGAGACCCAGTACTTC	CASSEQAGGRGETQYF
.	TRBJ1-6	many	TRBV30	TGTGCCTGGAGTCTACCATGGGGGCTTAATTCACCCCTCCACTTT	CAWSLPWGLNSPLHF
.	TRBJ1-2	.	TRBV28	TGTGCCAGCAGTTCTCCGCAGATCATCACCTTC	CASSSPQIITF
.	TRBJ1-6	few	TRBV9	TGTGCCAGCAGCTACTTGGAAGGACCCCTCCACTTT	CASSYLEGPLHF
.	TRBJ2-1	.	TRBV19	TGTGCCAGTGGAGGGAGCGGCACCCGCAATGAGCAGTTCTTC	CASGGSGTRNEQFF
.	TRBJ2-3	many	TRBV27	TGTGCCAGCAGTTGGAAGGATGGCACAGATACGCAGTATTTT	CASSWKDGTDTQYF
.	TRBJ2-2	many	TRBV2	TGTGCCAGCAGTGCGCAGGGAAAGGACACCGGGGAGCTGTTTTTT	CASSAQGKDTGELFF
.	TRBJ2-7	many	TRBV18	TGTGCCAGCTCACCGAGAGACATGTTCAACGAGCAGTACTTC	CASSPRDMFNEQYF
.	TRBJ2-7	.	TRBV19	TGTGCCAGTAGTCCGAAAGACATCCCCTCCTACGAGCAGTACTTC	CASSPKDIPSYEQYF
TRBD1	TRBJ1-1	.	TRBV12-3/TRBV12-4	TGTGCCAGCAGTCCAGGGGGCAGGAGGACTGAAGCTTTCTTT	CASSPGGRRTEAFF
TRBD2	TRBJ2-3	many	TRBV6-1	TGTGCCAGCAGTCGCGGGGGGGGACTAGCGGGAGGGCCTAGCACAGATACGCAGTATTTT	CASSRGGGLAGGPSTDTQYF
.	TRBJ2-2	few	TRBV2	TGTGCCAGCAAGCGCACCGGGGAGCTGTTTTTT	CASKRTGELFF
TRBD1	TRBJ2-7	few	TRBV19	TGTGCCAGTAGTTTGGGACAGGGGCGAACCTACGAGCAGTACTTC	CASSLGQGRTYEQYF
TRBD2	TRBJ2-3	many	TRBV6-1	TGTGCCAGCAGTCGAGGGACTAGCGGGGGTAGCACAGATACGCAGTATTTT	CASSRGTSGGSTDTQYF
.	TRBJ2-7	many	TRBV18	TGTGCCAGCTCACCACGTAGGGACGAGCAGTACTTC	CASSPRRDEQYF
.	TRBJ2-7	many	TRBV20-1	TGCAGTGCTAGAGATGCTAGCGAACGCAACGAGCAGTACTTC	CSARDASERNEQYF
.	TRBJ1-1	many	TRBV12-3/TRBV12-4	TGTGCCAGCACTCGCAGTCCGGGGAATTATGTCGGCACTGAAGCTTTCTTT	CASTRSPGNYVGTEAFF
.	TRBJ2-1	few	TRBV10-3	TGTGCCATCAGGGGCAGGGCAGGGGCGATCCTCGGGGACGCCAATGAGCAGTTCTTC	CAIRGRAGAILGDANEQFF
TRBD1	TRBJ1-5	.	TRBV20-1	TGCAGTGCAACTACAGGGGAAAATCAGCCCCAGCATTTT	CSATTGENQPQHF
TRBD1	TRBJ2-7	.	TRBV18	TGTGCCAGCTCACCACCTCTGACAGGGGGCAGCCCGTCCTACGAGCAGTACTTC	CASSPPLTGGSPSYEQYF
.	TRBJ2-5	many	TRBV18	TGTGCCAGCTCACTGAACTCAGCGGGACATCCCGCGGTAGAGACCCAGTACTTC	CASSLNSAGHPAVETQYF
.	TRBJ1-5	.	TRBV6-1	TGTGCCAGCACGGCGGGACTGTTGCAGCCCCAGCATTTT	CASTAGLLQPQHF
TRBD1	TRBJ1-1	.	TRBV7-9	TGTGCCAGCAGCTCAGAAAAACAGGGGTTCCGCGCTTTCTTT	CASSSEKQGFRAFF
TRBD2	TRBJ2-2	many	TRBV7-3	TGTGCCAGCAGCCCCGGGCTAGCGGGAGTTACCGGGGAGCTGTTTTTT	CASSPGLAGVTGELFF
.	TRBJ2-5	many	TRBV7-2	TGTGCCAGCAGGCGTAAGGGTGGTAGTACCCAGTACTTC	CASRRKGGSTQYF
TRBD1	TRBJ2-1	few	TRBV6-1	TGTGCCAGCAGGGGCGTGGCAGGGGGTGAGCAGTTCTTC	CASRGVAGGEQFF
.	TRBJ1-4	.	TRBV7-9	TGTGCCAGCAGCTCGGGGGCTACGGGGGAAAAACTGTTTTTT	CASSSGATGEKLFF
TRBD1	TRBJ1-4	.	TRBV20-1	TGCAGTACTCCGGACAGGACCGATGAAAAACTGTTTTTT	CSTPDRTDEKLFF
.	TRBJ2-5	many	TRBV7-2	TGTGCCAGCAGCTCCTCGACAGAGGCGGGGCGGGAGACCCAGTACTTC	CASSSSTEAGRETQYF
.	TRBJ1-1	many	TRBV6-1	TGTGCCAGCAGTGAAGCTCCTGAAGCTTTCTTT	CASSEAPEAFF
.	TRBJ1-2	.	TRBV5-1	TGCGCCAGCAGGGAGGGGAGTGTCTATGGCTACACCTTC	CASREGSVYGYTF
TRBD1	TRBJ1-5	many	TRBV2	TGTGCCAGCACCCGACAGGGGGCACGTCAGCCCCAGCATTTT	CASTRQGARQPQHF
TRBD1	TRBJ1-1	many	TRBV12-3/TRBV12-4	TGTGCCAGCAGTTTCGACAGGGCCCCTTTGAACACTGAAGCTTTCTTT	CASSFDRAPLNTEAFF
.	TRBJ1-2	.	TRBV29-1	TGCAGCGTCCCCGTACGGGGGGGAGGCTACACCTTC	CSVPVRGGGYTF
.	TRBJ1-6	many	TRBV7-8	TGTGCCAGCAGCTTAGGAGGACAGTTTTCACCCCTCCACTTT	CASSLGGQFSPLHF
.	TRBJ1-1	few	TRBV6-1	TGTGCCAGCAGGCGCCCCGGTGGGGTCGGAGACACTGAAGCTTTCTTT	CASRRPGGVGDTEAFF
TRBD1	TRBJ2-1	many	TRBV15	TGTGCCACCAGCAGAGAGACAGGGGTAGCAAATGAGCAGTTCTTC	CATSRETGVANEQFF
TRBD2	TRBJ2-3	many	TRBV7-2	TGTGCCAGCAGCTTAAATATGGCGGGGGGGCCAGATACGCAGTATTTT	CASSLNMAGGPDTQYF
.	TRBJ2-7	many	TRBV11-1	TGTGCCAGCAGCGGTTTCGGCTACGAGCAGTACTTC	CASSGFGYEQYF
TRBD1	TRBJ2-3	many	TRBV11-2	TGTGCCAGCAGCTTAGGGACAGGGGAGACAGATACGCAGTATTTT	CASSLGTGETDTQYF
TRBD1	TRBJ2-2	many	TRBV2	TGTGCCAGCACCTCGGACAGGGGGCTGGGCGGGGAGCTGTTTTTT	CASTSDRGLGGELFF
TRBD1	TRBJ1-2	many	TRBV9	TGTGCCAGCAGCGAAACTAAAACCACAGGGGTCTATGGCTACACCTTC	CASSETKTTGVYGYTF
.	TRBJ2-6	many	TRBV5-8	TGTGCCAGCAGCTTGTGGGGCCATGGTGGGGCCAACGTCCTGACTTTC	CASSLWGHGGANVLTF
TRBD1	TRBJ2-5	many	TRBV12-3/TRBV12-4	TGTGCCAGCAGCCCCAGCGGGACAGGGAGGGAGACCCAGTACTTC	CASSPSGTGRETQYF
.	TRBJ2-1	many	TRBV2	TGTGCCAGCATGGGAGACAATGAGCAGTTCTTC	CASMGDNEQFF
.	TRBJ1-3	few	TRBV19	TGTGCCAGTAGTGTGACCGAACGAAACACCATATATTTT	CASSVTERNTIYF
.	TRBJ1-1	many	TRBV12-3/TRBV12-4	TGTGCCAGCAGTTTAAACGGATACACTGAAGCTTTCTTT	CASSLNGYTEAFF
TRBD1	TRBJ1-2	.	TRBV6-1	TGTGCCAGCCACAGTAGGACAGGCCTCGATTCCTATGGCTACACCTTC	CASHSRTGLDSYGYTF
TRBD2	TRBJ2-7	many	TRBV12-3/TRBV12-4	TGTGCCAGCAGTAGCGAGCGGGGATCATCCTACGAGCAGTACTTC	CASSSERGSSYEQYF
.	TRBJ1-1	.	TRBV28	TGTGCCAGCAGTTCGGACATTATGAACACTGAAGCTTTCTTT	CASSSDIMNTEAFF
TRBD1	TRBJ1-3	many	TRBV20-1	TGCAGTGCTAGTTGGGACAGCAGCTCTGGAAACACCATATATTTT	CSASWDSSSGNTIYF
TRBD2	TRBJ2-5	many	TRBV13	TGTGCCAGCAGGGGGGGACTAGCGGGCCTCCAAGAGACCCAGTACTTC	CASRGGLAGLQETQYF
.	TRBJ1-2	few	TRBV10-3	TGTGCCATCAGTGATCAGATCGGACTGAACTATGGCTACACCTTC	CAISDQIGLNYGYTF
.	TRBJ2-5	many	TRBV30	TGTGCCTGGGGACAGGGAGGGGAGACCCAGTACTTC	CAWGQGGETQYF
TRBD2	TRBJ2-3	.	TRBV2	TGTGCCAGCAGTGAAGTAGGACTAGCAACAGATACGCAGTATTTT	CASSEVGLATDTQYF
TRBD1	TRBJ2-3	.	TRBV12-5	TGTGCTAGTGGCTTTGACAGGGTCCATACGCAGTATTTT	CASGFDRVHTQYF
TRBD1	TRBJ2-3	.	TRBV27	TGTGCCAGCAGTTTAGCCGGACAGGGTGGTGTGAATACGCAGTATTTT	CASSLAGQGGVNTQYF
TRBD1	TRBJ1-5	.	TRBV12-3/TRBV12-4	TGTGCCAGCAGTTCCGACAGGGAGGGCAATCAGCCCCAGCATTTT	CASSSDREGNQPQHF
.	TRBJ2-3	many	TRBV30	TGTGCCTGGAGAGCACGGGCAGATACGCAGTATTTT	CAWRARADTQYF